The rows below give T cell receptor beta chains drawn from one sample of a study of blood T cell repertoires in COVID-19. The method was immunoSEQ multiplex PCR; TCRdb's version includes in-frame clones alone and lacks a portion of them. This sample has 150,000 to 200,000 clones, with about four fifths found just once. The sample comprised peripheral blood. These TCRs come from a human donor with acute or convalescent COVID-19. The donor label of this sample is uncertain. Each CDR3 is given with its conserved first and last residue. The D gene is left open where the match is weak. Part of the rows lack a size; the others show once, few, many or a class for expanded clones.

CASSPTERRSYNEQFF,TGTGCCAGTAGTCCGACCGAGAGGCGGTCCTACAATGAGCAGTTCTTC,NA,NA,TRBV19,TRBJ2-1
CASSQGTVTDEQYF,TGCGCCAGCAGCCAAGGGACAGTGACGGACGAGCAGTACTTC,NA,NA,TRBV4-1,TRBJ2-7
CASRRTGSNEKLFF,TGTGCCAGCAGACGGACAGGGTCTAATGAAAAACTGTTTTTT,TRBD1,once,TRBV27,TRBJ1-4
CASSVGQGARYTF,TGTGCCAGCAGCGTCGGACAGGGGGCGCGATACACCTTC,TRBD1,NA,TRBV5-4,TRBJ1-2
CASSLDGSNQPQHF,TGCGCCAGCAGCTTGGATGGCAGCAATCAGCCCCAGCATTTT,NA,NA,TRBV5-1,TRBJ1-5
CASSLWDRGIYEQYF,TGCGCCAGCAGCTTGTGGGACAGGGGCATCTACGAGCAGTACTTC,TRBD1,NA,TRBV5-1,TRBJ2-7
CASRIGQNSYEQYF,TGTGCCAGCAGAATAGGACAGAACTCCTACGAGCAGTACTTC,NA,NA,TRBV6-5,TRBJ2-7
CASSPWTGRNTDTQYF,TGTGCCAGCAGTCCGTGGACAGGCCGGAACACAGATACGCAGTATTTT,TRBD1,NA,TRBV28,TRBJ2-3
CASPGDRGQPQHF,TGTGCCTCACCGGGGGACAGGGGACAGCCCCAGCATTTT,NA,NA,TRBV21-1,TRBJ1-5
CASSSTGLMNTGELFF,TGCGCCAGCAGCTCGACAGGGCTTATGAACACCGGGGAGCTGTTTTTT,TRBD1,once,TRBV5-1,TRBJ2-2
CASGLSSLTTPKNIQYF,TGTGCTAGTGGTTTGAGCTCACTTACTACGCCCAAAAACATTCAGTACTTC,NA,once,TRBV12-5,TRBJ2-4
CSASTSGGVSGEQYF,TGCAGTGCTAGTACTAGCGGGGGGGTCAGTGGCGAGCAGTACTTC,TRBD2,NA,TRBV20-1,TRBJ2-7
CAWSVPGVTEAFF,TGTGCCTGGAGTGTGCCAGGGGTCACTGAAGCTTTCTTT,NA,NA,TRBV30,TRBJ1-1
CASSTDLATTYEQYF,TGTGCCAGCAGCACCGATCTGGCTACTACTTACGAGCAGTACTTC,NA,NA,TRBV5-4,TRBJ2-7
CASSQLPIVGTGGTEAFF,TGCGCCAGCAGCCAACTTCCGATTGTCGGGACAGGAGGAACTGAAGCTTTCTTT,TRBD1,NA,TRBV4-1,TRBJ1-1
CASSPNRQDTGELFF,TGTGCCAGCAGCCCGAACCGACAGGACACCGGGGAGCTGTTTTTT,NA,NA,TRBV5-5,TRBJ2-2
CASSLTREETQYF,TGTGCCAGCAGCTTAACCCGTGAAGAGACCCAGTACTTC,NA,once,TRBV7-3,TRBJ2-5
CASSNGGGSTLAKNIQYF,TGTGCCAGTAGTAATGGCGGGGGATCAACTCTAGCCAAAAACATTCAGTACTTC,TRBD2,NA,TRBV19,TRBJ2-4
CASSGPGAGELFF,TGTGCCAGCAGTGGGCCCGGGGCCGGGGAGCTGTTTTTT,NA,NA,TRBV2,TRBJ2-2
CASSYRQNEKLFF,TGTGCCAGCAGTTACAGACAGAATGAAAAACTGTTTTTT,NA,NA,TRBV6-5,TRBJ1-4
CAWSIGQGRETQYF,TGTGCCTGGAGCATAGGACAGGGAAGAGAGACCCAGTACTTC,TRBD1,NA,TRBV30,TRBJ2-5
CSAKGTGARSTDTQYF,TGCAGCGCAAAAGGGACAGGGGCCCGAAGTACAGATACGCAGTATTTT,TRBD1,few,TRBV29-1,TRBJ2-3
CASSIYLPIGGGYTF,TGTGCCAGTAGTATATATTTACCGATCGGGGGTGGCTACACCTTC,NA,NA,TRBV19,TRBJ1-2
CASTDRGNQPQHF,TGTGCCAGTACGGACAGGGGTAATCAGCCCCAGCATTTT,TRBD1,NA,TRBV19,TRBJ1-5
CASVQGTTPHF,TGTGCCTCCGTCCAGGGGACCACCCCCCACTTC,NA,once,TRBV28,TRBJ2-7
CASAGSNNQPQHF,TGTGCCAGCGCCGGGTCGAACAATCAGCCCCAGCATTTT,NA,NA,TRBV6-5,TRBJ1-5
CASSRAGCTGNTIYF,TGTGCCAGCAGCAGGGCAGGGTGTACTGGAAACACCATATATTTT,NA,NA,TRBV21-1,TRBJ1-3
CASSMGRQGGTDTQYF,TGTGCCAGCAGCATGGGCCGACAGGGTGGTACAGATACGCAGTATTTT,TRBD1,NA,TRBV5-4,TRBJ2-3
CATSGLLAGSTDTQYF,TGTGCCACCAGCGGCCTTCTAGCGGGAAGTACAGATACGCAGTATTTT,TRBD2,NA,TRBV15,TRBJ2-3
CSVDRDRYEQYF,TGCAGCGTTGACCGGGACAGATACGAGCAGTACTTC,TRBD1,NA,TRBV29-1,TRBJ2-7
CSVVEREMRTDTQYF,TGCAGCGTTGTAGAGCGGGAGATGCGCACAGATACGCAGTATTTT,TRBD2,NA,TRBV29-1,TRBJ2-3
CASSPRGRTETGGELFF,TGTGCCAGCAGCCCGCGCGGGAGGACTGAAACGGGCGGGGAGCTGTTTTTT,TRBD2,NA,TRBV7-2,TRBJ2-2
CASSLGGWDSSNQPQHF,TGTGCCAGCAGCTTAGGAGGCTGGGACAGTAGCAATCAGCCCCAGCATTTT,TRBD1,NA,TRBV7-9,TRBJ1-5
CASSPGSWGQHNQPQHF,TGTGCCAGCAGTCCGGGGTCATGGGGACAGCACAATCAGCCCCAGCATTTT,TRBD1,NA,TRBV27,TRBJ1-5
CSVALRVQETQYF,TGCAGCGTTGCTCTGAGGGTCCAAGAGACCCAGTACTTC,NA,NA,TRBV29-1,TRBJ2-5
CASTGREQYF,TGTGCCAGCACAGGGCGGGAGCAGTACTTC,NA,NA,TRBV28,TRBJ2-7
CASSSDQGYSNQPQHF,TGTGCCAGCAGTAGTGACCAGGGTTATAGCAATCAGCCCCAGCATTTT,NA,NA,TRBV27,TRBJ1-5
CASSSTGSYGYTF,TGTGCCAGCAGCTCCACGGGGAGCTATGGCTACACCTTC,NA,once,TRBV7-9,TRBJ1-2
CASSLSFRGGNTIYF,TGTGCCAGCAGTTTAAGTTTTCGGGGGGGGAACACCATATATTTT,NA,NA,TRBV28,TRBJ1-3
CASSLLDRGRQETQYF,TGTGCCAGCAGTTTATTGGACAGGGGGCGTCAAGAGACCCAGTACTTC,TRBD1,NA,TRBV28,TRBJ2-5
CASSIRARDSYEQYF,TGTGCCAGTAGTATTAGGGCCAGGGACTCCTACGAGCAGTACTTC,NA,few,TRBV19,TRBJ2-7
CASSFASGSGGNEQFF,TGTGCCAGCAGCTTTGCTAGCGGGAGTGGAGGGAATGAGCAGTTCTTC,TRBD2,NA,TRBV7-9,TRBJ2-1
CASSAELRTSGSADTQYF,TGTGCCAGCAGCGCCGAACTTCGGACTAGCGGGAGTGCAGATACGCAGTATTTT,TRBD2,NA,TRBV7-3,TRBJ2-3
CASSLIGGGTTDTQYF,TGTGCCAGCAGCTTAATCGGGGGGGGAACCACAGATACGCAGTATTTT,TRBD2,once,TRBV11-2,TRBJ2-3
CASSLVADYGYTF,TGTGCCAGCAGCTTGGTCGCAGACTATGGCTACACCTTC,NA,NA,TRBV5-4,TRBJ1-2
CASSQDEVIGLLAPLHF,TGTGCCAGCAGCCAAGATGAGGTGATAGGTCTTTTGGCACCCCTCCACTTT,NA,NA,TRBV4-2,TRBJ1-6
CATQPGGDSNQPQHF,TGTGCCACCCAACCGGGTGGTGATAGCAATCAGCCCCAGCATTTT,NA,NA,TRBV2,TRBJ1-5
CASSLGQGNEKLFF,TGCGCCAGCAGCTTGGGACAGGGGAATGAAAAACTGTTTTTT,TRBD1,NA,TRBV5-1,TRBJ1-4
CASSLEGGGQPQHF,TGCGCCAGCAGCTTGGAAGGAGGAGGTCAGCCCCAGCATTTT,NA,NA,TRBV5-1,TRBJ1-5
CSVFRASGRVGQETQYF,TGCAGCGTTTTTAGGGCTAGCGGGAGGGTTGGGCAAGAGACCCAGTACTTC,TRBD2,NA,TRBV29-1,TRBJ2-5
CASSEFGQGSKDTQYF,TGCGCCAGCAGTGAGTTTGGGCAGGGTAGCAAAGATACGCAGTATTTT,NA,NA,TRBV10-1,TRBJ2-3
CASSLDYGYGYTF,TGCGCCAGCAGCTTGGACTACGGCTATGGCTACACCTTC,NA,NA,TRBV5-1,TRBJ1-2